A single sample is the source of the 12 T cell receptor beta chains below, sequenced in a study of Graves' ophthalmopathy and Graves' hyperthyroidism. The TCR beta CDR3 regions underwent amplification from RNA transcripts. RT-PCR was first run with HTBI primers, then multiplex PCR in a second round. TCRdb re-derived calls from the multiplex PCR reads in MiXCR, one entry per CDR3 protein. The profile shows about 740,000 distinct CDR3 sequences, roughly two fifths of them singletons. What was sequenced was peripheral blood. The receptors here all came from an adult man with Graves' ophthalmopathy.

This clonotype showed up many times. A junction boundary mismatches the germline segment, possibly from a read error. The chain links TRBV24-1 to TRBJ1-5, with D possibly matching TRBD1 (5 bases). The CDR3 sequence is 13 residues long. Germline CDR1 reads KGHDR; CDR2 reads SFDVKD. Written as DNA, the CDR3 is TGTGCCAGCAGTGTCCAGGGACCCCAGCCCCAGCATTTT. Its translation: CASSVQGPQPQHF.

This clonotype was found many times. The gene calls are TRBV25-1 and TRBJ1-1; D is perhaps TRBD1 (6 bases). The ends were cut back, 3 bases at V and 10 bases at J, with 15 bases in the middle. The CDR3 is made up of 13 amino acids. Germline-derived CDR1 and CDR2 are MGHDK and SYGVNS. The CDR3 sequence is CASSDVRGSGAFF. In nucleotides, the CDR3 is TGTGCCAGCAGTGACGTCAGGGGATCTGGAGCTTTCTTT.

This clonotype was detected only a few times. The chain is built from TRBV7-9 and TRBJ2-2; 10 bases map to TRBD1. The V segment lost 6 bases and the J segment 4 bases; nucleotides outside the gene matches: 8. The CDR3 runs to 16 residues. Germline CDR1 SEHNR, CDR2 FQNEAQ (reference sequence). The CDR3 protein is CASREGTGVITGELFF. CDR3 in DNA: TGTGCCAGCAGAGAAGGGACAGGGGTGATCACCGGGGAGCTGTTTTTT.

Of note for this clonotype: A read error may be the cause here, since a much bigger clone is one base away. The chain employs TRBV20-1 and TRBJ2-5; D might be TRBD1 or TRBD2, each matching 5 bases. The CDR3 totals 14 residues. Germline V CDR1 and CDR2: DFQATT, SNEGSKA (reference sequence). In DNA form, the CDR3 reads TGCAGTGTTAGAGATCGAGGGGACCCTCGGGCCCAGTACTTC. It yields the protein CSVRDRGDPRAQYF.

Many counts were recorded for this clonotype. V gene TRBV7-9 combines with J gene TRBJ2-7; TRBD2 matches 7 bases. The germline CDR1 and CDR2 sequences are SEHNR and FQNEAQ (reference sequence). The CDR3 sequence is 14 residues long. V trimming: 3 bases; J trimming: 4 bases; junction bases outside the gene matches: 6. The CDR3 sequence is CASSLEGGFYEQYF. CDR3 in DNA: TGTGCCAGCAGCTTGGAGGGAGGGTTTTACGAGCAGTACTTC. Supplemented by reference TRBV7-9 and TRBJ2-7, the full variable domain reads DTGVSQNPRHKITKRGQNVTFRCDPISEHNRLYWYRQTLGQGPEFLTYFQNEAQLEKSRLLSDRFSAERPKGSFSTLEIQRTEQGDSAMYLCASSLEGGFYEQYFGPGTRLTVT.

V and J are TRBV12-3 or TRBV12-4 and TRBJ1-5; D gene ambiguous. Trimming removed 1 base from V and 6 bases from J, with 7 bases in between. This CDR3 spans 13 amino acids. The CDR3 sequence: CASSLGEFQPQHF. Written as DNA, the CDR3 is TGTGCCAGCAGTTTAGGGGAGTTTCAGCCCCAGCATTTT.

As regards this clonotype: The CDR3 does not close with the conserved phenylalanine or tryptophan, likely indicating a read error. The DNA is omitted, as the CDR3 cannot be located on it reliably, and the CDR3 follows TCRdb's listing. The rearrangement uses TRBV19 and TRBJ1-4. Germline loops: CDR1 LNHDA, CDR2 SQIVND (reference sequence). The CDR3 comprises 9 residues, both ends counted. The CDR3 loop is CASSIQQSY.

This clonotype was seen only a few times. The CDR3, as DNA: TGTGCCAGCAGTTTAAGTTGGGGGGGCGAGAATCAGCCCCAGCATTTT. This sequence encodes CASSLSWGGENQPQHF. The chain uses TRBV12-3 or TRBV12-4 and TRBJ1-5; maybe TRBD1 (6 bases). The CDR3 sequence is 16 residues long. V was pared by 2 bases and J by 4 bases, with 15 bases between.

The chain links TRBV7-3 to TRBJ2-7, with D maybe TRBD2 (5 bases). Germline loops: CDR1 SGHTA, CDR2 FQGTGA. The CDR3 has 15 residues. Trimming stripped 4 bases from V and 1 base from J, with 14 bases between. As DNA, the CDR3 is TGTGCCAGCAGCTCGGGATCAGGATTATCCTACGAGCAGTACTTC. This sequence encodes CASSSGSGLSYEQYF.

With respect to this clonotype: Possible read error: a much larger clone is one base away. The rearrangement joins TRBV7-9 to TRBJ1-2; D ambiguous. Deletions cut 5 bases from V and 3 bases from J, with 16 bases between. Germline V lookup: CDR1 SEHNR, CDR2 FQNEAQ (reference sequence). This CDR3 region has 15 residues. DNA of the CDR3: TGTGCCAGCAGCGTGGACGGCCTGGATGACTATGGCTACACCTTC. This sequence encodes CASSVDGLDDYGYTF.

The chain couples TRBV7-8 to TRBJ2-5, with 12 nucleotides matching TRBD1. This CDR3 is built from 18 residues. Germline trimming cut 6 bases from V and 5 bases from J; bases unmatched to any gene: 16. Germline V gene lookup returns CDR1 SGHVS and CDR2 FQNEAQ. The CDR3 nucleotides are TGTGCCAGCAGTTACTTTGCTCCCCGGGACAGGGGGCTGGAGACCCAGTACTTC. It yields the protein CASSYFAPRDRGLETQYF.

Only one count was recorded for this clonotype. The V call is TRBV25-1, the J call TRBJ1-5; 9 nucleotides match TRBD1. The J segment lost 0 bases and the V segment lost 6 bases, leaving 9 bases of the junction unmatched. The length of the CDR3 is 17 residues. Germline CDR1 and CDR2: MGHDK and SYGVNS. The CDR3 DNA is TGTGCCAGCAGGTCAGACCGGGACAGGGATAGCAATCAGCCCCAGCATTTT. Its protein is CASRSDRDRDSNQPQHF.